This T cell receptor (beta chain) derives from a study of T cells expressing NK-cell markers. In the study overall: The TCR beta repertoires were obtained from sorted CD3+CD56+NKG2C+, CD3+CD56+NKG2C- and CD3+CD56-NKG2C+ T cells. Most of the eight sequenced donors were classified as HCMV-seropositive, and one was classified as seronegative.

With respect to this clonotype: Its antigen is not identified.

The CDR3 has 15 amino acids. The germline V gene encodes CDR1 SGHRS and CDR2 YFSETQ. TCR beta libraries carry UMIs added by 5'RACE template switching. Following a re-call of the 5' RACE reads, TCRdb has one entry per CDR3 protein and lacks DNA. The record lists roughly 430,000 distinct CDR3 sequences, of which the ten most abundant hold 7.3%. Study-level results: Similarly, these clonotypes led the CD3+CD56-NKG2C+ fraction as well in a handful of donors.

The gene calls are TRBV5-1 and TRBJ2-1; the TCRdb call, TRBD1, lacks DNA for checking. This receptor was identified in a woman aged 18-70 years in good health. The source material was blood T cells: a sorted CD56 or NKG2C T cell subset, CD4+ or CD8+ T cells, or bulk PBMC T cells (not recorded which). The CDR3 region is CASSLGGTGQNEQFF.